The rows below give T cell receptor beta chains drawn from one sample of a study of lymphopenia after photon versus proton radiotherapy. The data were produced by immunoSEQ multiplex PCR, yet TCRdb's version contains in-frame clones alone and is incomplete. The sample holds 40,000 to 45,000 clones, over 80% seen once. The sample consisted of peripheral blood, taken from a patient treated with proton-based radiotherapy. The origin of the receptors is a woman in her 70s with pancreatic cancer. The CDR3 runs from the conserved cysteine through the conserved F or W. D genes are given only for firm matches. The size of a clone is reported for some rows only, either as once, few or many, or as a class for expanded clones.

clone size	V gene	J gene	CDR3 length	D gene	CDR3 DNA	CDR3 protein
once	TRBV27	TRBJ2-1	13	.	TGTGCCAGCAGTTTACCCGCCGGGGGATTGCAGTTCTTC	CASSLPAGGLQFF
few	TRBV7-2	TRBJ1-5	16	.	TGTGCCAGCAGCTTATCTCTGAGGCAGGGGAGTCAGCCCCAGCATTTT	CASSLSLRQGSQPQHF
.	TRBV15	TRBJ2-1	12	.	TGTGCCACCAGCAGGGGAAGAAATGAGCAGTTCTTC	CATSRGRNEQFF
.	TRBV5-1	TRBJ2-5	14	.	TGCGCCAGCAGGGGGGACAACGGGCACAGTTCCCAGTACTTC	CASRGDNGHSSQYF
medium-sized	TRBV10-3	TRBJ2-7	13	TRBD1	TGTGCCACCAGGACAGGGGACGACTACGAGCAGTACTTC	CATRTGDDYEQYF
.	TRBV5-4	TRBJ1-1	13	.	TGTGCCAGCAGCTTGGGCCTGAACACTGAAGCTTTCTTT	CASSLGLNTEAFF
.	TRBV5-1	TRBJ2-3	14	.	TGCGCCAGCAGCTTGGCCGAAGGAACCGATACGCAGTATTTT	CASSLAEGTDTQYF
.	TRBV30	TRBJ1-4	14	.	TGTGCCTGGAGTCAACCACCCCGTGGTGAAAAACTGTTTTTT	CAWSQPPRGEKLFF
.	TRBV28	TRBJ2-1	10	.	TGTGCCAGCAGTTGGGGGGAGCAGTTCTTC	CASSWGEQFF
once	TRBV6-5	TRBJ2-7	15	.	TGTGCCAGCAGTTATGGCGTGGGGATTTCCTACGAGCAGTACTTC	CASSYGVGISYEQYF
.	TRBV28	TRBJ2-7	16	.	TGTGCCAGCAGTAACCCCCCCGGGGGTCTACCCTACGAGCAGTACTTC	CASSNPPGGLPYEQYF
.	TRBV7-2	TRBJ2-7	14	.	TGTGCCAGCAGCTTAGAAGGGAGCTCCTACGAGCAGTACTTC	CASSLEGSSYEQYF
few	TRBV30	TRBJ1-1	11	.	TGTGCCTGGATCCGGAGAACTGAAGCTTTCTTT	CAWIRRTEAFF
.	TRBV28	TRBJ2-7	15	TRBD2	TGTGCCAGCAGTCCCCCGACTAGCGGGAGTTCCGAGCAGTACTTC	CASSPPTSGSSEQYF
once	TRBV19	TRBJ2-2	15	.	TGTGCCAGTAGTATCTACAGGGCCCTTACCGGGGAGCTGTTTTTT	CASSIYRALTGELFF
.	TRBV6-1	TRBJ1-4	15	.	TGTGCCAGCACAGAAAGGTTGTCGGCTAATGAAAAACTGTTTTTT	CASTERLSANEKLFF
.	TRBV30	TRBJ2-3	15	.	TGTGCCTGGAGTGCCTGGGGATCTGTTACAGATACGCAGTATTTT	CAWSAWGSVTDTQYF
.	TRBV28	TRBJ1-1	15	.	TGTGCCAGCAGTTCCCCGGAGACGGGCAACACTGAAGCTTTCTTT	CASSSPETGNTEAFF
.	TRBV9	TRBJ2-7	14	.	TGTGCCAGCAGCGTAGACTGGGAGGACTACGAGCAGTACTTC	CASSVDWEDYEQYF
.	TRBV7-2	TRBJ2-2	15	TRBD2	TGTGCCAGCAGCTTTGCGCGGGGGGGCACCGGGGAGCTGTTTTTT	CASSFARGGTGELFF
.	TRBV5-1	TRBJ1-2	13	.	TGCGCCAGCAGCAGGGACGGAAACTATGGCTACACCTTC	CASSRDGNYGYTF
.	TRBV7-3	TRBJ1-5	16	.	TGTGCCAGCAGCTTAACGAATTTTTGGGACCATCAGCCCCAGCATTTT	CASSLTNFWDHQPQHF
.	TRBV9	TRBJ2-7	16	TRBD2	TGTGCCAGCAGCCCGATTAGGACTAGCGGGACTGACGAGCAGTACTTC	CASSPIRTSGTDEQYF
.	TRBV28	TRBJ1-1	15	.	TGTGCCAGCAGTTCAGCCTCGGGGGGCATGACTGAAGCTTTCTTT	CASSSASGGMTEAFF
.	TRBV7-2	TRBJ2-7	14	.	TGTGCCAGCAGCGTTGGGACCGAGAGGTACGAGCAGTACTTC	CASSVGTERYEQYF
.	TRBV6-1	TRBJ2-7	16	.	TGTGCCAGCAGTGAAGGCGGCTGGGGCGGTGGTATGGAGCAGTACTTC	CASSEGGWGGGMEQYF
.	TRBV10-3	TRBJ2-7	13	.	TGTGCCACCGCTTGGGGGGCTCGTGACGAGCAGTACTTC	CATAWGARDEQYF
.	TRBV6-5	TRBJ1-1	13	.	TGTGCCAGCAGTCCTGACAGGTACACTGAAGCTTTCTTT	CASSPDRYTEAFF
.	TRBV18	TRBJ2-7	14	.	TGTGCCAGCTCACCACCAGACCTTACCTACGAGCAGTACTTC	CASSPPDLTYEQYF
few	TRBV6-5	TRBJ1-1	16	.	TGTGCCAGCAGTTACAGGGTCGCGCTCGGGATCACTGAAGCTTTCTTT	CASSYRVALGITEAFF
once	TRBV18	TRBJ2-3	12	.	TGTGCCAGCTCACTCGAGACAGATACGCAGTATTTT	CASSLETDTQYF
.	TRBV29-1	TRBJ2-4	12	.	TGCAGCGCCCGGGCCGACCGAAACATTCAGTACTTC	CSARADRNIQYF
.	TRBV6-5	TRBJ2-1	16	TRBD1	TGTGCCAGCAGTTACTCCTTTGGACAGGGTTCCGATGAGCAGTTCTTC	CASSYSFGQGSDEQFF
.	TRBV4-1	TRBJ1-1	14	.	TGCGCCAGCAGCCAAAACCAACAGGGCACTGAAGCTTTCTTT	CASSQNQQGTEAFF
.	TRBV6-5	TRBJ1-3	16	.	TGTGCCAGCAGTTACTCCCGGGGAGGCTCTGGAAACACCATATATTTT	CASSYSRGGSGNTIYF
.	TRBV5-5	TRBJ2-2	17	TRBD2	TGTGCCAGCAGCTTGGGACTAGCGGGAGGGAACACCGGGGAGCTGTTTTTT	CASSLGLAGGNTGELFF
.	TRBV7-2	TRBJ2-7	14	.	TGTGCCAGCAGCATAAGGGGAACAACGGACGAGCAGTACTTC	CASSIRGTTDEQYF
.	TRBV19	TRBJ1-1	15	.	TGTGCCAGTAGTCCCCGGGTCTCGTCGGACACTGAAGCTTTCTTT	CASSPRVSSDTEAFF
few	TRBV27	TRBJ1-3	16	TRBD1	TGTGCCAGCAGTTCCACCGGGACAGGGTTTGGAAACACCATATATTTT	CASSSTGTGFGNTIYF
.	TRBV11-2	TRBJ2-5	17	.	TGTGCCAGCAGCTTAGAAGCAGCGGCCCTGGGGAAAGAGACCCAGTACTTC	CASSLEAAALGKETQYF
.	TRBV4-3	TRBJ2-7	16	TRBD2	TGCGCCAGCAGCCAAACAAGCGGGGCCAGCTCCTACGAGCAGTACTTC	CASSQTSGASSYEQYF
.	TRBV6-5	TRBJ2-1	15	TRBD2	TGTGCCAGTGCTCAACTAGCGGGATTCTACAATGAGCAGTTCTTC	CASAQLAGFYNEQFF
.	TRBV9	TRBJ2-3	17	TRBD2	TGTGCCAGCAGCGTAGGGGACCAGAGCGGGAGTATTCTGACGCATTATTTT	CASSVGDQSGSILTHYF
.	TRBV5-1	TRBJ2-1	15	.	TGCGCCAGCACCGACAACCCGGAGTACTACAATGAGCAGTTCTTC	CASTDNPEYYNEQFF
.	TRBV28	TRBJ1-4	14	.	TGTGCCAGCAGCCGGGACTTAAGGGGTGAAAAACTGTTTTTT	CASSRDLRGEKLFF
.	TRBV19	TRBJ2-7	13	.	TGTGCCACCCGAGCTGGGGGCACCTACGAGCAGTACTTC	CATRAGGTYEQYF
.	TRBV19	TRBJ2-1	15	.	TGTGCCAGTAGTATGACGGACGGGTGGTACAATGAGCAGTTCTTC	CASSMTDGWYNEQFF
.	TRBV9	TRBJ2-2	16	TRBD1	TGTGCCAGCAGCGTAGATCCGGACAGGCACACCGGGGAGCTGTTTTTT	CASSVDPDRHTGELFF
.	TRBV7-6	TRBJ1-1	13	TRBD1	TGTGCCAGCAGCTTAGAGACAGGGTTCGAAGCTTTCTTT	CASSLETGFEAFF
few	TRBV7-2	TRBJ2-3	18	TRBD2	TGTGCCAGCAGCTTCGGGACTAGCGGGAGAAGGGTGGGAGATACGCAGTATTTT	CASSFGTSGRRVGDTQYF
.	TRBV28	TRBJ1-1	14	.	TGTGCCAGCAGTTTATTTGGGATGAACACTGAAGCTTTCTTT	CASSLFGMNTEAFF
few	TRBV28	TRBJ1-1	13	.	TGTGCCAGCAGTTCCCAACCCGCGCCTCGGGCTTTCTTT	CASSSQPAPRAFF
.	TRBV7-2	TRBJ2-1	14	.	TGTGCCAGCAGGGCAGACAGGACCTACAATGAGCAGTTCTTC	CASRADRTYNEQFF
.	TRBV19	TRBJ1-2	14	TRBD1	TGTGCCAGTAGTACCTGGGACAGGGGGGATGGCTACACCTTC	CASSTWDRGDGYTF
.	TRBV25-1	TRBJ2-1	15	TRBD2	TGTGCCAGCAGTGAATGGGCTAGCGGGATGGATGAGCAGTTCTTC	CASSEWASGMDEQFF